A selection of T cell receptor beta chains follows, all from one sample in a study of glioma-infiltrating T cells. TCRdb reanalysed the multiplex PCR reads using MiXCR and keeps one entry per CDR3 protein. The sample lists more than 100,000 distinct CDR3 sequences; around 29% were seen once. Sequencing was carried out using glioma tissue, nonneoplastic brain tissue, or PBMCs (not recorded which). The receptors were sampled from a human donor with low-grade glioma or glioblastoma, undergoing nonglioma brain surgery, or in good health (not recorded which). Both conserved end residues are part of each CDR3. The D gene is left open where the match is weak. For some rows the clone size is stated as once, few or many, or as a class when expanded; others skip it.

clone_size: few
j_call: TRBJ1-1
v_call: TRBV7-8
d_call: -
cdr3_aa: CASSTGGGVPEAFF
cdr3_nt: TGTGCCAGCAGCACCGGTGGGGGGGTCCCTGAAGCTTTCTTT

clone_size: many
j_call: TRBJ1-2
v_call: TRBV7-2
d_call: TRBD1
cdr3_aa: CASTDRGGYTF
cdr3_nt: TGTGCCAGCACCGACAGGGGCGGCTACACCTTC

clone_size: -
j_call: TRBJ1-3
v_call: TRBV6-9
d_call: TRBD1
cdr3_aa: CAGSYGTAGYGNTVYF
cdr3_nt: TGTGCCGGCAGTTACGGGACAGCGGGATACGGAAACACCGTATATTTT

clone_size: many
j_call: TRBJ1-5
v_call: TRBV28
d_call: -
cdr3_aa: CASSFLTEGNQPQHF
cdr3_nt: TGTGCCAGCAGTTTTTTAACAGAAGGCAATCAGCCCCAGCATTTT

clone_size: many
j_call: TRBJ1-1
v_call: TRBV7-2
d_call: -
cdr3_aa: CASSLSWGDTEAFF
cdr3_nt: TGTGCCAGCAGCTTATCCTGGGGAGACACTGAAGCTTTCTTT

clone_size: -
j_call: TRBJ1-2
v_call: TRBV5-1
d_call: TRBD1
cdr3_aa: CASTMTGGGGYTF
cdr3_nt: TGCGCCAGCACGATGACAGGGGGAGGCGGCTACACCTTC

clone_size: many
j_call: TRBJ2-7
v_call: TRBV11-2
d_call: -
cdr3_aa: CASSSKRSDEQYF
cdr3_nt: TGTGCCAGCAGCTCTAAAAGGAGTGACGAGCAGTACTTC

clone_size: few
j_call: TRBJ1-3
v_call: TRBV7-2
d_call: -
cdr3_aa: CASSLLGGSGNTIYF
cdr3_nt: TGTGCCAGCAGCTTATTGGGGGGCTCTGGAAACACCATATATTTT

clone_size: few
j_call: TRBJ1-5
v_call: TRBV30
d_call: -
cdr3_aa: CAWSRSVYSNQPQHF
cdr3_nt: TGTGCCTGGAGTAGGTCGGTGTATAGCAATCAGCCCCAGCATTTT

clone_size: once
j_call: TRBJ2-7
v_call: TRBV5-1
d_call: TRBD2
cdr3_aa: CASSFSGDSYEQYF
cdr3_nt: TGCGCCAGCAGCTTTAGCGGGGACTCCTACGAGCAGTACTTC

clone_size: many
j_call: TRBJ2-7
v_call: TRBV7-2
d_call: -
cdr3_aa: CASSSSRGPYEQYF
cdr3_nt: TGTGCCAGCAGCTCCTCACGGGGACCGTACGAGCAGTACTTC

clone_size: many
j_call: TRBJ1-1
v_call: TRBV7-6
d_call: -
cdr3_aa: CASSLDGREAFF
cdr3_nt: TGTGCCAGCAGCTTAGACGGTCGAGAAGCTTTCTTT

clone_size: many
j_call: TRBJ2-7
v_call: TRBV6-1
d_call: -
cdr3_aa: CASSQDYEQYF
cdr3_nt: TGTGCCAGCAGCCAAGACTACGAGCAGTACTTC

clone_size: -
j_call: TRBJ2-1
v_call: TRBV11-3
d_call: TRBD2
cdr3_aa: CASSLSGVPNEQFF
cdr3_nt: TGTGCCAGCAGCTTAAGCGGGGTCCCCAATGAGCAGTTCTTC

clone_size: -
j_call: TRBJ2-5
v_call: TRBV7-3
d_call: TRBD2
cdr3_aa: CASSLTSGVGETQYF
cdr3_nt: TGTGCCAGCAGCTTAACTAGCGGGGTTGGTGAGACCCAGTACTTC

clone_size: many
j_call: TRBJ2-3
v_call: TRBV6-1
d_call: -
cdr3_aa: CASSSFGNTPSTDTQYF
cdr3_nt: TGTGCCAGCAGTTCCTTCGGAAACACCCCCAGCACAGATACGCAGTATTTT

clone_size: -
j_call: TRBJ2-1
v_call: TRBV20-1
d_call: -
cdr3_aa: CSAIASGRNYNEQFF
cdr3_nt: TGCAGTGCTATAGCCAGTGGGCGGAACTACAATGAGCAGTTCTTC

clone_size: few
j_call: TRBJ2-1
v_call: TRBV12-3/TRBV12-4
d_call: -
cdr3_aa: CASSLGDPGWAREQFF
cdr3_nt: TGTGCCAGCAGTTTAGGAGATCCGGGGTGGGCCAGGGAGCAGTTCTTC

clone_size: -
j_call: TRBJ2-1
v_call: TRBV27
d_call: -
cdr3_aa: CASSFYYEQFF
cdr3_nt: TGTGCCAGCAGTTTCTACTACGAGCAGTTCTTC

clone_size: -
j_call: TRBJ2-1
v_call: TRBV4-2
d_call: -
cdr3_aa: CASSQEFRGWGNEQFF
cdr3_nt: TGTGCCAGCAGCCAAGAATTCAGGGGCTGGGGCAATGAGCAGTTCTTC

clone_size: many
j_call: TRBJ1-1
v_call: TRBV3-1
d_call: -
cdr3_aa: CASSRGQSGRAEAFF
cdr3_nt: TGTGCCAGCAGCCGGGGTCAGTCCGGCCGGGCTGAAGCTTTCTTT

clone_size: many
j_call: TRBJ1-1
v_call: TRBV7-2
d_call: -
cdr3_aa: CASGDTSTLNTEAFF
cdr3_nt: TGTGCCAGCGGAGACACCAGCACCCTGAACACTGAAGCTTTCTTT

clone_size: -
j_call: TRBJ2-7
v_call: TRBV2
d_call: TRBD1
cdr3_aa: CASSEGGQGKRYEQYF
cdr3_nt: TGTGCCAGCAGTGAAGGGGGACAGGGGAAACGCTACGAGCAGTACTTC

clone_size: -
j_call: TRBJ1-1
v_call: TRBV29-1
d_call: -
cdr3_aa: CSVRQSNTEAFF
cdr3_nt: TGCAGCGTTAGACAGTCGAACACTGAAGCTTTCTTT

clone_size: few
j_call: TRBJ2-7
v_call: TRBV19
d_call: -
cdr3_aa: CASSIDGGYEQYF
cdr3_nt: TGTGCCAGTAGTATAGATGGGGGCTACGAGCAGTACTTC